The 18 T cell receptor beta chains below come from one sample, sequenced in a study of blood T cell repertoires in COVID-19. The repertoire was sequenced with immunoSEQ multiplex PCR; TCRdb's copy has only in-frame clones and lacks some. The profile shows about 120,000 clones, 80% to 90% of them singletons. Specimen: peripheral blood. These receptors were collected from a woman aged 55-70 years with acute or convalescent COVID-19.

The DNA of the CDR3 is TGTGCCAGCAGCTTGGACCCGGACACTGAAGCTTTCTTT. Translating it yields CASSLDPDTEAFF. V is TRBV5-5 and J is TRBJ1-1; D remains ambiguous. Per germline, CDR1 SGHKS and CDR2 YYEKEE (reference sequence). This CDR3 has 13 amino acids. Trimming removed 0 bases from V and 3 bases from J, with 6 bases in between.

There are a few counts of this clone. The CDR3 loop is CASSLTGDSPLHF. The CDR3 nucleotides are TGCGCCAGCAGCCTTACGGGGGATTCACCCCTCCACTTT. This sequence joins TRBV5-1 and TRBJ1-6; D is perhaps TRBD1 (5 bases). Trimming took 4 bases from V and 8 from J, leaving 10 bases between them. Germline V gene data show CDR1 as SGHRS and CDR2 as YFSETQ. The CDR3 consists of 13 residues.

The rearrangement joins TRBV29-1 to TRBJ2-2, with 8 bases fitting TRBD2. V lost 4 bases, J lost 7 bases, and 8 bases stayed unmatched. This CDR3 spans 14 amino acids. Germline CDR1 is SQVTM and CDR2 is ANQGSEA. The CDR3 DNA reads TGCAGCGTTGTAGTTAGCGGGGTCGGCGGGGAGCTGTTTTTT. Translating it yields CSVVVSGVGGELFF.

V is TRBV4-1 and J is TRBJ1-2; unclear D gene. Germline V gives CDR1 MGHRA, CDR2 YSYEKL. CDR3 length: 15 amino acids. Deletions cut 1 base from V and 4 bases from J, with 13 bases between. The CDR3 sequence: CASSQGEVLPYGYTF. The CDR3 DNA sequence: TGCGCCAGCAGCCAAGGCGAAGTTCTGCCCTATGGCTACACCTTC.

This clone came up a few times. CDR3 DNA: TGCGCCAGCCGGAACAGGGAGAGCACTGAAGCTTTCTTT. Protein product: CASRNRESTEAFF. The chain recombines TRBV5-1 with TRBJ1-1, with D maybe TRBD1 (6 bases). The length of the CDR3 is 13 residues. Deletions cut 7 bases from V and 4 bases from J, with 14 bases between. Germline V gene data show CDR1 as SGHRS and CDR2 as YFSETQ.

This clone was detected only once. This rearrangement joins TRBV30 to TRBJ1-5; TRBD1 aligns across 7 bases. CDR1 is GTSNPN and CDR2 is SVGIG in the germline V gene (reference sequence). This CDR3 is built from 14 residues. The V and J ends lost 3 bases and 9 bases, in that order; junction bases with no gene match: 11. The DNA for the CDR3 is TGTGCCTGGAGCCACCCAGGGGGAACGCGGCCCCAGCATTTT. Its protein is CAWSHPGGTRPQHF.

This clone has just one count. The gene calls are TRBV5-6 and TRBJ1-2; D gene unclear. V was shortened by 4 bases and J by 5 bases, with 9 bases between the two germline ends. Germline V lookup: CDR1 SGHDT, CDR2 YYEEEE. The CDR3 has 12 amino acids. CDR3 in amino acids: CASSASGYGYTF. CDR3 nucleotides: TGTGCCAGCAGCGCCTCGGGGTATGGCTACACCTTC.

The sample holds one count of this clone. This chain connects TRBV9 to TRBJ2-1, with D maybe TRBD2 (5 bases). The CDR3 runs 18 residues. The germline V and J ends were trimmed by 2 bases and 0 bases, with 18 bases remaining between them. Per germline, CDR1 SGDLS and CDR2 YYNGEE. The DNA of the CDR3 is TGTGCCAGCAGCGTTGGAGAGGGAGAGGCGAGCTCCTACAATGAGCAGTTCTTC. Its protein is CASSVGEGEASSYNEQFF.

V usage is TRBV6-6 and J usage is TRBJ1-2, with TRBD1 matching 7 bases. CDR1 MNHNY and CDR2 SVGAGI come from the germline V gene (reference sequence). V shed 5 bases, J shed 6 bases, and the junction held 6 bases outside the gene matches. CDR3 size: 13 residues. The CDR3 DNA is TGTGCCAGCAGTCCCCCCACAGGGGATGGCTACACCTTC. This translates into CASSPPTGDGYTF.

The chain carries TRBV28 and TRBJ1-5; tentatively, D is TRBD1 (6 bases). V was pared by 6 bases and J by 6 bases, with 15 bases between. CDR1 and CDR2 (germline): MDHEN, SYDVKM. The CDR3 consists of 14 residues. CDR3 residues: CASRHQGTGQPQHF. For the CDR3, the DNA is TGTGCCAGCAGGCATCAGGGGACCGGTCAGCCCCAGCATTTT.

This clone occurred a few times. The gene calls are TRBV12-5 and TRBJ2-7, with 8 bases identical to TRBD2. Germline V gene data show CDR1 as LGHNT and CDR2 as FRNRAP. The CDR3 runs to 16 residues. J lost 7 bases, V lost 2 bases, and 13 bases had no gene match. DNA for the CDR3: TGTGCTAGTGGTTTGTCTCGGAGTAGCGGGGCCGGGGAGCAGTACTTC. The encoded protein is CASGLSRSSGAGEQYF.

The V gene is TRBV19, the J gene TRBJ1-4; D possibly corresponds to TRBD1 (6 bases). The V gene's germline CDR1 is LNHDA and CDR2 SQIVND (reference sequence). The CDR3 is 14 residues long. The ends were cut back, 5 bases at V and 4 bases at J, with 11 bases in the middle. The CDR3 protein is CASSPQGHNEKLFF. In DNA form, the CDR3 reads TGTGCCAGTAGTCCACAGGGCCATAATGAAAAACTGTTTTTT. Drawing the rest from reference TRBV19 and TRBJ1-4, the complete variable domain is DGGITQSPKYLFRKEGQNVTLSCEQNLNHDAMYWYRQDPGQGLRLIYYSQIVNDFQKGDIAEGYSVSREKKESFPLTVTSAQKNPTAFYLCASSPQGHNEKLFFGSGTQLSVL.

This chain joins TRBV12-3 or TRBV12-4 and TRBJ1-2; no firm D call. Trimming took 7 bases from V and 0 from J, leaving 9 bases between them. This CDR3 has 13 residues. The CDR3 nucleotides are TGTGCCAGCAACATACATGCTAACTATGGCTACACCTTC. It specifies CASNIHANYGYTF.

The CDR3 sequence: CASSVEGGRETQYF. The CDR3 nucleotides read TGTGCCAGCAGCGTAGAAGGGGGCCGGGAGACCCAGTACTTC. The V call is TRBV9, the J call TRBJ2-5; 7 bases match TRBD1. CDR3 length: 14 residues. CDR1 and CDR2 (germline): SGDLS, YYNGEE. Trimming took 0 bases from V and 5 from J; bases not matched to a gene: 4.

The chain joins TRBV19 to TRBJ1-5, with a weak D call TRBD1 (5 bases). The CDR3 extends over 15 amino acids. Germline V gene data show CDR1 as LNHDA and CDR2 as SQIVND (reference sequence). The ends were cut back, 0 bases at V and 6 bases at J, with 12 bases in the middle. DNA of the CDR3: TGTGCCAGTAGTATAGAAGGCAGGGCCGGTCAGCCCCAGCATTTT. Translating it yields CASSIEGRAGQPQHF. Variable domain in full (rest from reference TRBV19 and TRBJ1-5): DGGITQSPKYLFRKEGQNVTLSCEQNLNHDAMYWYRQDPGQGLRLIYYSQIVNDFQKGDIAEGYSVSREKKESFPLTVTSAQKNPTAFYLCASSIEGRAGQPQHFGDGTRLSIL.

This clone was recorded a few times. The chain employs TRBV12-3 or TRBV12-4 and TRBJ2-2, with D maybe TRBD2 (6 bases). The CDR3 loop spans 13 amino acids. Deletions cut 7 bases from V and 6 bases from J, with 12 bases between. The CDR3 region is CASTRLEAGELFF. CDR3 coding DNA: TGTGCCAGCACCCGACTAGAGGCCGGGGAGCTGTTTTTT.

CDR3 nucleotides: TGTGCCATCAGTGAACCGCGGGTTCTCTATGGCTACACCTTC. It yields the protein CAISEPRVLYGYTF. The chain uses TRBV10-3 and TRBJ1-2, with D unclear. Germline loops: CDR1 ENHRY, CDR2 SYGVKD. Trimming took 3 bases from V and 4 from J, leaving 12 bases between them. This CDR3 has 14 amino acids.

In its sample, this clone was seen once. This chain links TRBV28 with TRBJ1-2; D might be TRBD1 (6 bases). The length of the CDR3 is 14 residues. Germline V gene data show CDR1 as MDHEN and CDR2 as SYDVKM. Trimming pared 2 bases from V and 8 bases from J, leaving 15 bases between. The chain's CDR3 is CASSLTGQWTGYTF. The CDR3 nucleotides read TGTGCCAGCAGTTTAACCGGACAGTGGACGGGCTACACCTTC.